Listed below are T cell receptor beta chains from one sample, sequenced in a study of T cells after yellow fever vaccination. TCRdb re-called the 5' RACE reads through MiXCR, storing one row per CDR3 protein. The sample lists about 75,000 distinct CDR3 sequences, around 7% occurring once. Sequences were derived from CD8+ T cells sorted from PBMCs, sampled less than 11 days after the first yellow fever vaccination. These receptors originate from a man between 18 and 35 years old who received the YFV17D yellow fever vaccine. CDR3s include the opening cysteine and the closing phenylalanine or tryptophan. Fields, in order: D gene, clone size, J gene, V gene, CDR3 DNA, CDR3 protein. The D gene is left open where the match is weak. Clone size is not always given. Where it is, it says once, few, many or a class for expanded clones.

>TRBD1|few|TRBJ2-2|TRBV29-1
TGCAGCGCCGGACAGGGGATCACCGGGGAGCTGTTTTTT
CSAGQGITGELFF
>-|many|TRBJ1-2|TRBV29-1
TGCAGCGGGAAGGATCGGGACCTGATAGAGAGCTACACCTTC
CSGKDRDLIESYTF
>-|many|TRBJ2-7|TRBV7-9
TGTGCCAGCAGCCCCACGGGGGAGCAGTACTTC
CASSPTGEQYF
>-|-|TRBJ1-1|TRBV5-1
TGCGCCAGCAGCGCCTTTGACACTGAAGCTTTCTTT
CASSAFDTEAFF
>-|many|TRBJ2-3|TRBV7-9
TGTGCCAGCATACACCGGGAAGTAGAAGATACGCAGTATTTT
CASIHREVEDTQYF
>-|many|TRBJ1-1|TRBV5-1
TGCGCCAGCAGCTTGAGGGGAGGTGGGTACAGCGACACTGAAGCTTTCTTT
CASSLRGGGYSDTEAFF
>-|-|TRBJ2-2|TRBV4-1
TGCGCCAGCAGCCAAACAGGGATGGACACCGGGGAGCTGTTTTTT
CASSQTGMDTGELFF
>-|many|TRBJ1-1|TRBV5-1
TGCGCCAGCAGCTTGGGGGATACTTACACTGAAGCTTTCTTT
CASSLGDTYTEAFF
>-|many|TRBJ1-2|TRBV4-2
TGTGCCAGCAGCCAACCCTTGGGACGGTACTATGGCTACACCTTC
CASSQPLGRYYGYTF
>TRBD2|many|TRBJ2-3|TRBV28
TGTGCCAGCAGTACACTTAGCGGGGTAGTGACAGATACGCAGTATTTT
CASSTLSGVVTDTQYF
>TRBD1|-|TRBJ2-5|TRBV5-5
TGTGCCAGCAGCTGGGGACAGTCAGGGGCTGGCCAAGAGACCCAGTACTTC
CASSWGQSGAGQETQYF
>-|many|TRBJ1-5|TRBV2
TGTGCCAGCAGTGAAGGTACCACTAGCAATCAGCCCCAGCATTTT
CASSEGTTSNQPQHF
>-|few|TRBJ2-1|TRBV4-2
TGTGCCATCAGCCCCGGGGGACAGCACAATGAGCAGTTCTTC
CAISPGGQHNEQFF
>TRBD1|-|TRBJ2-7|TRBV10-3
TGTGCCATCAGCCAGGGGGCAGAGCAGTACTTC
CAISQGAEQYF
>TRBD2|few|TRBJ2-3|TRBV4-3
TGCGCCAGCAGCCAAGGGGACTATACGGGGTTAGATACGCAGTATTTT
CASSQGDYTGLDTQYF
>-|-|TRBJ1-4|TRBV6-5
TGTGCCAGCAGTTACGGAGGGCTTGGCACTAATGAAAAACTGTTTTTT
CASSYGGLGTNEKLFF
>TRBD1|-|TRBJ1-2|TRBV11-2
TGTGCCAGCAGCTCCGGACAGGGGGCCTCTGGCTACACCTTC
CASSSGQGASGYTF
>-|few|TRBJ2-1|TRBV4-1
TGCGCCAGCAGCCAAGAGGGGACCGGGTTAGACAATGAGCAGTTCTTC
CASSQEGTGLDNEQFF
>-|few|TRBJ1-4|TRBV12-3/TRBV12-4
TGTGCCAGCAGTTCCCGACAGCTTGCAACTAATGAAAAACTGTTTTTT
CASSSRQLATNEKLFF
>-|many|TRBJ2-3|TRBV6-2/TRBV6-3
TGTGCCAGCAGCGATAGGGGTAACACAGATACGCAGTATTTT
CASSDRGNTDTQYF
>-|-|TRBJ1-1|TRBV4-1
TGCGCCAGCAGCGCTAGCCCCACCGGGCTCATGAACACTGAAGCTTTCTTT
CASSASPTGLMNTEAFF
>TRBD1|few|TRBJ1-2|TRBV29-1
TGCAGCGTTGAGAGGGGACAGGGTGGCTACACCTTC
CSVERGQGGYTF